The 22 T cell receptor beta chains below come from one sample, sequenced in a study of cytomegalovirus exposure and HLA in healthy donors. The PCR used 60 Vbeta and 13 Jbeta primers. Clones were read by immunoSEQ multiplex PCR, and TCRdb kept only the in-frame ones, dropping some. The sample lists 130,000 to 150,000 clones; 60% to 80% were seen once. The sequencing input was PBMCs. All receptors derive from a man between 18 and 35 years old in good health and CMV-seronegative.

The chain combines TRBV19 with TRBJ2-1; weak D call: TRBD1 (6 bases). The CDR3 totals 16 residues. Germline V lookup: CDR1 LNHDA, CDR2 SQIVND (reference sequence). The V and J ends lost 6 bases and 2 bases respectively, with 17 bases between them. The CDR3 is CASSPTTGPPYNEQFF. In nucleotides, the CDR3 is TGTGCCAGTAGCCCCACGACAGGACCTCCCTACAATGAGCAGTTCTTC.

V gene TRBV7-8 combines with J gene TRBJ1-2, with 8 bases that match TRBD1. CDR1 and CDR2 (germline): SGHVS, FQNEAQ. Trimming cost V 4 bases and J 1 base; bases outside gene matches: 8. This CDR3 comprises 16 residues. For the CDR3, the DNA is TGTGCCAGCAGCTCCCGACAGGGGCGACATAACTATGGCTACACCTTC. Translated: CASSSRQGRHNYGYTF.

The chain couples TRBV6-6 to TRBJ2-2, with 8 bases that match TRBD1. The CDR3 consists of 15 residues. V gave up 6 bases and J gave up 0 bases; unmatched junction bases: 3. The germline gives CDR1 MNHNY, CDR2 SVGAGI (reference sequence). This CDR3 reads CASRPDRANTGELFF. The CDR3, as DNA: TGTGCCAGCAGGCCGGACAGGGCGAACACCGGGGAGCTGTTTTTT.

J is TRBJ1-6 and V is TRBV29-1; D unresolved. The CDR3 is 13 amino acids. CDR1 is SQVTM, CDR2 ANQGSEA, per germline. Trimming stripped 5 bases from V and 10 bases from J, with 15 bases between. The CDR3 sequence is CSVMTGRESPLHF. The CDR3, as DNA: TGCAGCGTTATGACGGGGAGGGAATCACCCCTCCACTTT.

The chain joins TRBV6-6 to TRBJ1-5; D is possibly TRBD1 (5 bases). V lost 10 bases to trimming and J lost 0 bases, with 19 bases between them. The CDR3 is 16 amino acids. Per the germline V gene, CDR1 is MNHNY and CDR2 is SVGAGI (reference sequence). CDR3 nucleotide sequence: TGTGCCACCGCAGCCCGATGGGGGGATAGCAATCAGCCCCAGCATTTT. Encoded protein: CATAARWGDSNQPQHF.

The V gene is TRBV4-3, the J gene TRBJ1-2; no reliable D call. The CDR3 spans 15 residues. Trimming pared 3 bases from V and 6 bases from J, leaving 17 bases between. The germline V gene encodes CDR1 LGHNA and CDR2 YSLEER. The CDR3 DNA reads as TGCGCCAGCAGCCAGGCACATTCTAACGACAATGGCTACACCTTC. It specifies CASSQAHSNDNGYTF.

The rearrangement joins TRBV9 to TRBJ2-1; 10 bases fit TRBD2. The CDR3 loop spans 12 amino acids. Germline V gene lookup returns CDR1 SGDLS and CDR2 YYNGEE. The V gene end was trimmed by 7 bases and the J gene end by 8 bases; junction bases not matched to a gene: 3. The CDR3 here is CASGAGGDEQFF. Written as DNA, the CDR3 is TGTGCCAGCGGAGCGGGGGGGGATGAGCAGTTCTTC.

V gene TRBV30 combines with J gene TRBJ2-3; D call uncertain. The CDR3 consists of 14 residues. Germline V gene sequence: CDR1 GTSNPN, CDR2 SVGIG (reference sequence). V was cut by 2 bases and J by 1 base, with 10 bases left in between. The CDR3 DNA reads TGTGCCTGGAGTAGGCAGGTGGGCACAGATACGCAGTATTTT. Translated, it gives CAWSRQVGTDTQYF. The entire variable domain, with the rest obtained from reference TRBV30 and TRBJ2-3, is as follows: SQTIHQWPATLVQPVGSPLSLECTVEGTSNPNLYWYRQAAGRGLQLLFYSVGIGQISSEVPQNLSASRPQDRQFILSSKKLLLSDSGFYLCAWSRQVGTDTQYFGPGTRLTVL.

V is TRBV29-1 and J is TRBJ2-5; the D gene is possibly TRBD1 (6 bases). The ends were cut back, 3 bases at V and 2 bases at J, with 7 bases in the middle. The germline gives CDR1 SQVTM, CDR2 ANQGSEA. This CDR3 has 12 residues. CDR3: CSVDGQQETQYF. DNA for the CDR3: TGCAGCGTTGACGGACAGCAAGAGACCCAGTACTTC. Based on the CDR3 plus reference TRBV29-1 and TRBJ2-5, the full variable domain is SAVISQKPSRDICQRGTSLTIQCQVDSQVTMMFWYRQQPGQSLTLIATANQGSEATYESGFVIDKFPISRPNLTFSTLTVSNMSPEDSSIYLCSVDGQQETQYFGPGTRLLVL.

The chain carries TRBV4-3 and TRBJ2-1; D may be TRBD1 (6 bases). Germline CDR1 and CDR2: LGHNA and YSLEER. This CDR3 region has 19 residues. Trimming removed 3 bases at V and 7 bases at J, with 28 bases between. Here the CDR3 reads CASSHATEPGHAKANEQFF. The CDR3 region has the DNA TGCGCCAGCAGCCATGCTACCGAACCGGGACACGCTAAAGCAAATGAGCAGTTCTTC.

The CDR3 spells CSVDRVCYSNQPQHF. DNA of the CDR3: TGCAGCGTTGACAGGGTGTGTTATAGCAATCAGCCCCAGCATTTT. The rearrangement uses TRBV29-1 and TRBJ1-5; D is perhaps TRBD1 (5 bases). The V gene lost 3 bases and the J gene lost 0 bases, with 12 bases spanning the gap. Germline-derived CDR1 and CDR2 are SQVTM and ANQGSEA. The CDR3 is 15 residues long.

As regards this clone: The conserved closing phenylalanine or tryptophan is absent in this CDR3, likely reflecting a read error. This chain connects TRBV4-3 to TRBJ1-2; 10 bases map to TRBD1. This CDR3 spans 15 amino acids. Looked up from germline, CDR1 is LGHNA and CDR2 is YSLEER. V shed 0 bases, J shed 7 bases, and the junction held 5 bases outside the gene matches. The CDR3 bases are TGCGCCAGCAGCCAAGATGGGACAGGGGCTTTTGGCTACACCCTC. Amino acid sequence: CASSQDGTGAFGYTL.

The CDR3 loop reads CATSRARGNQPQHF. In DNA, the CDR3 is TGTGCCACCAGCAGAGCCCGGGGCAATCAGCCCCAGCATTTT. The chain joins TRBV15 to TRBJ1-5; D not certain. The CDR3 consists of 14 residues. Germline V gene data show CDR1 as LNHNV and CDR2 as YYDKDF (reference sequence). V gave up 1 base and J gave up 2 bases, with 6 bases separating them.

CDR3 sequence (DNA): TGTGCCAGCAGCCCCTGGCGGGATCGGTTTACGTGGGCTTTCTTT. This sequence encodes CASSPWRDRFTWAFF. This sequence joins TRBV7-9 and TRBJ1-1; D is uncertain. In germline, CDR1 is SEHNR, CDR2 FQNEAQ (reference sequence). CDR3 length equals 15 residues. Trimming cost V 5 bases and J 11 bases, with 24 bases left between them. The full variable domain, completed using reference TRBV7-9 and TRBJ1-1, is DTGVSQNPRHKITKRGQNVTFRCDPISEHNRLYWYRQTLGQGPEFLTYFQNEAQLEKSRLLSDRFSAERPKGSFSTLEIQRTEQGDSAMYLCASSPWRDRFTWAFFGQGTRLTVV.

This clone was observed a few times. This chain links TRBV27 with TRBJ1-2; maybe TRBD1 (6 bases). The CDR3 covers 12 residues. Germline CDR1 MNHEY, CDR2 SMNVEV (reference sequence). V lost 3 bases, J lost 10 bases, and 12 bases lay in between. CDR3 residues: CASSFQGSNYTF. The DNA of the CDR3 is TGTGCCAGCAGTTTCCAGGGGTCTAACTACACCTTC.

The rearrangement uses TRBV6-6 and TRBJ1-2; possible D gene TRBD1, 6 bases. Trimming removed 5 bases from V and 5 bases from J, with 15 bases in between. The CDR3 length is 14 residues. CDR1 MNHNY and CDR2 SVGAGI come from the germline V gene (reference sequence). The CDR3 nucleotides read TGTGCCAGCAGTCCCTCACAAGGGGGATATGGCTACACCTTC. Its protein product is CASSPSQGGYGYTF.

The V gene is TRBV9, the J gene TRBJ2-5; D is uncertain. The germline gives CDR1 SGDLS, CDR2 YYNGEE. V lost 0 bases and J 5 bases, leaving 8 bases between the germline ends. CDR3 size: 13 residues. The CDR3 DNA follows: TGTGCCAGCAGCGTAGGTACTGTCGAGACCCAGTACTTC. It translates to CASSVGTVETQYF.

With respect to this clone: This CDR3 is also generated by other DNA sequences in the sample. The V gene is TRBV18, the J gene TRBJ1-1; unclear D gene. Germline CDR1 and CDR2: KGHSH and LQKENI. The CDR3 consists of 13 residues. With 3 bases removed from V and 0 bases from J, the gap between germline ends came to 5 bases. The CDR3 DNA reads TGTGCCAGCTCACCCCAGATGAACACTGAAGCTTTCTTT. It yields the protein CASSPQMNTEAFF.

This chain uses TRBV7-6 with TRBJ1-4, with 8 bases that match TRBD1. Trimming at V came to 5 bases and at J to 2 bases, leaving 1 base not matched to a gene. The CDR3 is made up of 14 amino acids. The germline gives CDR1 SGHVS, CDR2 FNYEAQ. CDR3 loop: CASSRTGTNEKLFF. In DNA, the CDR3 is TGTGCCAGCAGCCGGACAGGGACTAATGAAAAACTGTTTTTT.

The chain uses TRBV10-3 and TRBJ2-3, with a tentative D call TRBD2 (6 bases). This CDR3 spans 13 amino acids. CDR1 is ENHRY, CDR2 SYGVKD, per germline. Trimming took off 4 bases at V and 8 bases at J, with 13 bases between the two ends. The CDR3: CAISVGSEGTQYF. For the CDR3, the DNA is TGTGCCATCAGTGTAGGGTCGGAGGGTACGCAGTATTTT.

The gene calls are TRBV11-3 and TRBJ1-1; D is perhaps TRBD1 (5 bases). The CDR3 covers 13 residues. V dropped 4 bases and J dropped 1 base, with 7 bases sitting between them. Per the germline V gene, CDR1 is SGHNT and CDR2 is YENEEA. The CDR3 sequence: CASSSGQNTEAFF. In DNA form, the CDR3 reads TGTGCCAGCAGCTCAGGACAGAACACTGAAGCTTTCTTT.

This clone has just one count. CDR3 DNA: TGTGCCAGCAGCACGACAGGTCTCTCTGGAAACACCATATATTTT. As protein: CASSTTGLSGNTIYF. J is TRBJ1-3 and V is TRBV11-3; D is perhaps TRBD1 (6 bases). Between the trimmed V and J ends, which lost 5 bases and 0 bases, there was a span of 11 bases. The CDR3 sequence is 15 residues long. CDR1 and CDR2 from the germline V gene are SGHNT and YENEEA.